This TCR beta chain was captured in a study of blood T cells in healthy people across ages. The study's findings and limits: Unsorted PBMC input precluded a conclusive naive versus antigen-experienced comparison. Both naive CD4+ cell counts and diversity were greater in long-lived donors than in aged donors.

A second roughly 6 to 12 cycle PCR used barcoded and J-beta primers. A 12-random-nucleotide template-switch adaptor tagged each cDNA molecule. TCRdb reanalysed the 5' RACE reads using MiXCR and keeps one entry per CDR3 protein. The sample carries over 950,000 distinct CDR3 sequences, about two fifths recorded once. Remarks on this clonotype: Its matching antigen is unknown.

There are 14 residues in the CDR3. V gave up 2 bases and J gave up 1 base, with 9 bases separating them. CDR1 is SGHRS and CDR2 is YFSETQ in the germline V gene. The chain uses TRBV5-1 and TRBJ1-1; D not resolved. This TCR derives from a man aged 18 to 35 in good health. The sample comprised blood. The DNA for the CDR3 is TGCGCCAGCAGCTTAATTACGGAGAACACTGAAGCTTTCTTT. Translation: CASSLITENTEAFF.